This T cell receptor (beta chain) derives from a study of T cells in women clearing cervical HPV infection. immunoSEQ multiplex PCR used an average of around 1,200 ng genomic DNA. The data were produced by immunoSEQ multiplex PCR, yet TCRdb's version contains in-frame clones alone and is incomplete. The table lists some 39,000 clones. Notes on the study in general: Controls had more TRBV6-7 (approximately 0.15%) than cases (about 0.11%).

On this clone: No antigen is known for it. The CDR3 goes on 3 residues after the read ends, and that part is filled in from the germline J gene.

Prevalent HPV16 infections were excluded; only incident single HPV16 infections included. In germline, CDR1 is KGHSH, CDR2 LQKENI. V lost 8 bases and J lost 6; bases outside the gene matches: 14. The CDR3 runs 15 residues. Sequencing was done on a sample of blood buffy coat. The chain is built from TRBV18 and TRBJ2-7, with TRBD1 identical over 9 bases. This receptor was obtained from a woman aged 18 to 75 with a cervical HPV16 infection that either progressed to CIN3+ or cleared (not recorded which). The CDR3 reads CASHTGGSGTLEQYF. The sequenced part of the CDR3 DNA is TGTGCCAGCCACACAGGGGGCTCAGGAACTCTCGAG.